Presented here are 25 T cell receptor beta chains from one specimen sequenced in a study of T cell responses to AZD1222 COVID-19 vaccine (dated by TCRdb to the early 2020s). The label giving this sample's time point can be read as: about 28 days (+/-7) after the second vaccine dose. The treatment or condition label, read with the paper, signifies: meningococcal conjugate vaccine given as trial control. Libraries were made using the immunoSEQ multiplex PCR assay. The immuneACCESS repertoire file appears here via TCRdb, limited to in-frame rearrangements. These files lack a portion of the clones; in checked studies, under half of the deficit traces to unresolved V genes, and the cause of the others is not known. The sample table lists some 170,000 clones, about 93% of them with a count of one. The biggest ten clones account for about 1% of the sample. The source was peripheral blood, collected 28 days after the second dose of the MenACWY control vaccine. The receptors derive from an adult who received the MenACWY meningococcal vaccine as a control.

V usage is TRBV7-2 and J usage is TRBJ1-3; perhaps TRBD1 as D (6 bases). This CDR3 spans 13 amino acids. The germline gives CDR1 SGHTA, CDR2 FQGNSA. Trimming pared 5 bases from V and 4 bases from J, leaving 9 bases between. This CDR3 reads CASSPGTGNTIYF. Written as DNA, the CDR3 is TGTGCCAGCAGCCCTGGGACAGGAAACACCATATATTTT.

The chain is built from TRBV2 and TRBJ1-4, with TRBD1 identical over 9 bases. The CDR3 has 17 amino acids. The junction had 13 bases not matched to a gene; V was cut back by 7 bases and J by 4 bases. Germline V lookup: CDR1 SNHLY, CDR2 FYNNEI. Here the CDR3 reads CASTLGTGPRRNEKLFF. The CDR3 region has the DNA TGTGCCAGCACCCTAGGGACAGGGCCGCGCCGTAATGAAAAACTGTTTTTT.

The genes are TRBV18 and TRBJ2-4, with D uncertain. This CDR3 has 18 amino acids. The V and J ends lost 0 bases and 0 bases respectively, with 15 bases between them. Germline values: CDR1 KGHSH, CDR2 LQKENI. In DNA form, the CDR3 reads TGTGCCAGCTCACCACCGGGCCGACGAAGACTAGCCAAAAACATTCAGTACTTC. Translated: CASSPPGRRRLAKNIQYF.

The CDR3 DNA reads TGTGCCAGCAGCTTGGAAGACATTTCCTACGAGCAGTACTTC. Encoded protein: CASSLEDISYEQYF. The V call is TRBV5-5, the J call TRBJ2-7; D not certain. The V gene's germline CDR1 is SGHKS and CDR2 YYEKEE (reference sequence). Trimming shortened V by 0 bases and J by 1 base, and 8 bases separated the two germline ends. The CDR3 consists of 14 residues.

The J gene is TRBJ1-3, the V gene TRBV6-5; TRBD1 matches 7 bases. Germline values: CDR1 MNHEY, CDR2 SVGAGI. V gave up 0 bases and J gave up 4 bases; unmatched junction bases: 3. The length of the CDR3 is 15 residues. CDR3 DNA: TGTGCCAGCAGTTACTCCGGGACAGCAGGAAACACCATATATTTT. Protein: CASSYSGTAGNTIYF.

This clone was counted once. V usage is TRBV7-2 and J usage is TRBJ1-2; 7 nucleotides line up with TRBD1. The CDR3 extends over 15 amino acids. Per the germline V gene, CDR1 is SGHTA and CDR2 is FQGNSA. V shed 4 bases and J 7 bases; nucleotides not matched to a gene: 12. The CDR3 protein is CASSSIRQGNGGYTF. In DNA, the CDR3 is TGTGCCAGCAGCTCAATTCGACAGGGAAACGGTGGCTACACCTTC. Complete variable domain (other parts from reference TRBV7-2 and TRBJ1-2): GAGVSQSPSNKVTEKGKDVELRCDPISGHTALYWYRQSLGQGLEFLIYFQGNSAPDKSGLPSDRFSAERTGGSVSTLTIQRTQQEDSAVYLCASSSIRQGNGGYTFGSGTRLTVV.

V is TRBV6-6 and J is TRBJ1-3, with D tentatively TRBD1 (5 bases). The length of the CDR3 is 16 residues. V gave up 5 bases and J gave up 0 bases, with 14 bases separating them. CDR1 is MNHNY, CDR2 SVGAGI, per germline (reference sequence). This chain's CDR3 is CASSPRGSDSGNTIYF. Here the CDR3 DNA reads TGTGCCAGCAGTCCCCGGGGCAGCGACTCTGGAAACACCATATATTTT.

The chain combines TRBV5-1 with TRBJ2-4, with a weak D call TRBD2 (6 bases). CDR1 is SGHRS, CDR2 YFSETQ, per germline. With 7 bases removed from V and 2 bases from J, the gap between germline ends came to 13 bases. The CDR3 runs 14 residues. CDR3 sequence (DNA): TGCGCCAGCGGCCCCGGGACTTCCAAAAACATTCAGTACTTC. Protein product: CASGPGTSKNIQYF.

The chain recombines TRBV9 with TRBJ1-6, with 7 bases aligning to TRBD1. The CDR3 totals 16 residues. V lost 2 bases, J lost 9 bases, and 11 bases stayed unmatched. Germline CDR1 and CDR2: SGDLS and YYNGEE. The CDR3 protein is CASSVGYVGGGSPLHF. The CDR3 nucleotides are TGTGCCAGCAGCGTCGGGTACGTAGGGGGCGGTTCACCCCTCCACTTT.

The gene calls are TRBV7-2 and TRBJ2-5, with D maybe TRBD2 (5 bases). This CDR3 comprises 14 residues. Germline-derived CDR1 and CDR2 are SGHTA and FQGNSA. CDR3 residues: CASQLGKVQETQYF. In DNA, the CDR3 is TGTGCATCGCAACTAGGCAAAGTGCAAGAGACCCAGTACTTC.

V and J are TRBV28 and TRBJ1-1; 9 bases are shared with TRBD1. This CDR3 is 16 amino acids long. J was trimmed by 7 bases and V by 5 bases; bases with no gene match: 14. The germline V gene has CDR1 MDHEN and CDR2 SYDVKM. This CDR3 reads CASSRTGGARLGEAFF. The CDR3 DNA sequence: TGTGCCAGCAGTCGCACAGGGGGCGCCCGGTTAGGTGAAGCTTTCTTT.

The chain joins TRBV18 to TRBJ1-1; D not certain. Germline V gene data show CDR1 as KGHSH and CDR2 as LQKENI. V was clipped by 1 base and J by 2 bases, with 5 bases between them. This CDR3 contains 13 residues. CDR3 loop: CASSPRRNTEAFF. DNA for the CDR3: TGTGCCAGCTCACCACGACGAAACACTGAAGCTTTCTTT.

The rearrangement links TRBV5-1 to TRBJ1-1, with D possibly being TRBD1 (6 bases). Germline loops: CDR1 SGHRS, CDR2 YFSETQ. The V and J ends lost 4 bases and 0 bases respectively, with 10 bases between them. This CDR3 is built from 14 residues. CDR3 bases: TGCGCCAGCAGCGTACAGGGTTTGAACACTGAAGCTTTCTTT. It is translated as CASSVQGLNTEAFF.

The J gene is TRBJ1-2, the V gene TRBV7-6; perhaps TRBD1 as D (5 bases). Trimming shortened V by 5 bases and J by 2 bases, and 15 bases separated the two germline ends. The CDR3 totals 15 residues. Germline lookup yields CDR1 SGHVS and CDR2 FNYEAQ. The CDR3 spells CASSPEGAANYGYTF. CDR3 in DNA: TGTGCCAGCAGCCCGGAAGGGGCCGCCAACTATGGCTACACCTTC. The whole variable domain, remainder taken from reference TRBV7-6 and TRBJ1-2, is GAGVSQSPRYKVTKRGQDVALRCDPISGHVSLYWYRQALGQGPEFLTYFNYEAQQDKSGLPNDRFSAERPEGSISTLTIQRTEQRDSAMYRCASSPEGAANYGYTFGSGTRLTVV.

The chain couples TRBV11-2 to TRBJ2-3; D perhaps matches TRBD2 (5 bases). The V end lost 1 base, the J end lost 4 bases, and 9 bases lay between the germline ends. The CDR3 loop spans 14 amino acids. CDR1 and CDR2 from the germline V gene are SGHAT and FQNNGV. The CDR3, as DNA: TGTGCCAGCAGCTTAGGAGGGCCGGCAGATACGCAGTATTTT. This codes for CASSLGGPADTQYF.

The chain couples TRBV7-9 to TRBJ2-3, with 10 positions matching TRBD2. Germline V gene data show CDR1 as SEHNR and CDR2 as FQNEAQ (reference sequence). Trimming cost V 3 bases and J 1 base; bases outside gene matches: 1. The CDR3 is made up of 15 amino acids. CDR3 region: CASSLGTSGTDTQYF. In nucleotides, the CDR3 is TGTGCCAGCAGCTTGGGGACTAGCGGCACAGATACGCAGTATTTT.

The chain recombines TRBV6-2 or TRBV6-3 with TRBJ1-1; D gene unclear. V shed 4 bases and J shed 6 bases, with 3 bases lying between them. The CDR3 sequence is 10 residues long. Per the germline V gene, CDR1 is MNHEY and CDR2 is SVGEGT. The chain's CDR3 is CASSSAEAFF. The DNA of the CDR3 is TGTGCCAGCAGTTCCGCTGAAGCTTTCTTT.

This rearrangement joins TRBV11-2 to TRBJ2-7; D unclear. CDR3 length: 15 residues. V was pared by 1 base and J by 0 bases, with 10 bases between. The V gene's germline CDR1 is SGHAT and CDR2 FQNNGV. CDR3 sequence reads: CASSLGASPSYEQYF. In DNA form, the CDR3 reads TGTGCCAGCAGCTTAGGGGCGTCCCCCTCCTACGAGCAGTACTTC. Drawing the rest from reference TRBV11-2 and TRBJ2-7, the complete variable domain is EAGVAQSPRYKIIEKRQSVAFWCNPISGHATLYWYQQILGQGPKLLIQFQNNGVVDDSQLPKDRFSAERLKGVDSTLKIQPAKLEDSAVYLCASSLGASPSYEQYFGPGTRLTVT.

This clone was seen only once. This CDR3 is CASSLGLAVGDTQYF. CDR3 DNA: TGTGCCAGCAGCTTAGGCCTAGCGGTGGGTGATACGCAGTATTTT. J is TRBJ2-3 and V is TRBV11-2, with TRBD2 matching over 7 bases. J was trimmed by 6 bases and V by 1 base; bases with no gene match: 7. The CDR3 is 15 residues long. Germline V CDR1 and CDR2: SGHAT, FQNNGV.

V is TRBV6-5 and J is TRBJ1-1, with a tentative D call TRBD1 (6 bases). Deletions cut 8 bases from V and 4 bases from J, with 20 bases between. This CDR3 comprises 15 residues. Germline V gene sequence: CDR1 MNHEY, CDR2 SVGAGI. This chain's CDR3 is CASLRAGTHPTEAFF. The CDR3 bases are TGTGCCAGCTTAAGGGCGGGGACACACCCCACTGAAGCTTTCTTT.

The CDR3 bases are TGTGCCAGTAGTACCTCCCATGTCCCATATAGCAATCAGCCCCAGCATTTT. This sequence encodes CASSTSHVPYSNQPQHF. The chain links TRBV19 to TRBJ1-5; D uncertain. The CDR3 is made up of 17 amino acids. V shed 4 bases and J shed 0 bases, with 16 bases lying between them. Looked up from germline, CDR1 is LNHDA and CDR2 is SQIVND (reference sequence).

The chain has TRBV5-1 and TRBJ1-2; the D is unclear. V gave up 3 bases and J gave up 3 bases, with 9 bases separating them. The CDR3 sequence is 13 residues long. Germline V gene data show CDR1 as SGHRS and CDR2 as YFSETQ. As DNA, the CDR3 is TGCGCCAGCAGCTCCACACTGGACTATGGCTACACCTTC. It is translated as CASSSTLDYGYTF.

This chain connects TRBV3-1 (or the pseudogene TRBV3-2) to TRBJ1-1, with TRBD1 matching over 8 bases. The CDR3 covers 15 residues. Germline CDR1 LGHDT, CDR2 YNNKEL (reference sequence). The V gene end was trimmed by 3 bases and the J gene end by 1 base; junction bases not matched to a gene: 4. This CDR3 reads CASSHPGTGNTEAFF. The CDR3 DNA follows: TGTGCCAGCAGCCACCCCGGGACAGGGAACACTGAAGCTTTCTTT.

This clone has a handful of counts. V is TRBV28 and J is TRBJ1-1, with 9 positions matching TRBD1. The trim removed 4 bases at V and 1 base at J, leaving 13 bases unmatched. The CDR3 runs 18 residues. The germline V gene has CDR1 MDHEN and CDR2 SYDVKM. The DNA of the CDR3 is TGTGCCAGCAGTTCCGAAGGGACAGGGATCTATCGGAACACTGAAGCTTTCTTT. Residues: CASSSEGTGIYRNTEAFF.

The chain carries TRBV6-5 and TRBJ2-1; tentative D call: TRBD1 (7 bases). Germline-derived CDR1 and CDR2 are MNHEY and SVGAGI. V gave up 5 bases and J gave up 5 bases, with 16 bases separating them. The CDR3 runs to 15 residues. CDR3: CASSISGGSNNEQFF. The CDR3 DNA follows: TGTGCCAGCAGTATTTCAGGGGGGTCCAACAATGAGCAGTTCTTC.